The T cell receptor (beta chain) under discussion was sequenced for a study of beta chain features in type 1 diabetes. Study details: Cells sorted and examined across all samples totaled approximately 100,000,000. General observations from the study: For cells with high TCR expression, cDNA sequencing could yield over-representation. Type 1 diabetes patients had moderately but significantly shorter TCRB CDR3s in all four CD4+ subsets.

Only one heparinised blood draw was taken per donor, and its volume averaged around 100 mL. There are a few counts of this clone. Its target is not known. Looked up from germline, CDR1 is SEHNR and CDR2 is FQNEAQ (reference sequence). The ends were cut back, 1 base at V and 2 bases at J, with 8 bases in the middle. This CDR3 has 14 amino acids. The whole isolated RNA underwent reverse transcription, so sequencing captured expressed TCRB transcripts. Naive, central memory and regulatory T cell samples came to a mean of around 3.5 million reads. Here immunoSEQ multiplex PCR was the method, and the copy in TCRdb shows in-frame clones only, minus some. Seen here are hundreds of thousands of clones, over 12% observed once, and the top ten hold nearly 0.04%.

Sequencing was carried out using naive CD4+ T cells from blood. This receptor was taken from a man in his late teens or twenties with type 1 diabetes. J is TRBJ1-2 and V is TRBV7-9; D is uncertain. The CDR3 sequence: CASSLGLVNYGYTF. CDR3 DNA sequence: TGTGCCAGCAGCTTAGGTTTGGTAAACTATGGCTACACCTTC. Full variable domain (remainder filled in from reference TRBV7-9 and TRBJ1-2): DTGVSQNPRHKITKRGQNVTFRCDPISEHNRLYWYRQTLGQGPEFLTYFQNEAQLEKSRLLSDRFSAERPKGSFSTLEIQRTEQGDSAMYLCASSLGLVNYGYTFGSGTRLTVV.